This TCR beta chain was observed in a study of T cells in localized non-small cell lung cancer. Overall study results and limits: Clonality of T cells reached its maximum in uninvolved adjacent lung, surpassing tumor. The study linked higher blood T cell density to longer overall survival. The study sequenced only one region of the tumor. As a result, intratumor heterogeneity could not be excluded and remains possible. Median detection of top 100 tumor clones in adjacent lung was about 52 clones.

Comment on this clone: Its antigen is not known.

Clones were read by immunoSEQ multiplex PCR, and TCRdb kept only the in-frame ones, dropping some. The data show almost 65,000 clones, roughly 90% seen once. Germline V gene data show CDR1 as MNHEY and CDR2 as SVGAGI. The V end was cut by 8 bases, the J end by 1 base, with 11 bases between. CDR3 length: 13 amino acids. Source: peripheral blood, taken before any cancer treatment. The rearrangement joins TRBV6-5 to TRBJ1-2; D uncertain. This clonotype was sampled from a woman aged 40 to 75 with stage I lung adenocarcinoma. This chain's CDR3 is CASGPSHNYGYTF. CDR3 nucleotide sequence: TGTGCCAGCGGCCCCAGCCATAACTATGGCTACACCTTC.